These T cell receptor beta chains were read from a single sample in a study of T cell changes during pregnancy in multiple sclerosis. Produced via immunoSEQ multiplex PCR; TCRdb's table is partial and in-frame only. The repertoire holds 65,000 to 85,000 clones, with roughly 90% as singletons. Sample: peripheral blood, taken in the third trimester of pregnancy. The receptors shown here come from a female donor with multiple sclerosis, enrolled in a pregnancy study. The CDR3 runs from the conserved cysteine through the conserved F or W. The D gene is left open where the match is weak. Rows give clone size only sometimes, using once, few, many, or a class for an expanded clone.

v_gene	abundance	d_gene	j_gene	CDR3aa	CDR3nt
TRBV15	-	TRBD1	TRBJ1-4	CATSTYLRDSNEKLFF	TGTGCCACCAGCACCTACCTCCGGGACAGTAATGAAAAACTGTTTTTT
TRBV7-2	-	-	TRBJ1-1	CASSFYAGETEAFF	TGTGCCAGCAGCTTCTACGCTGGGGAGACTGAAGCTTTCTTT
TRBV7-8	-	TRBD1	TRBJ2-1	CASSLGQGYNEQFF	TGTGCCAGCAGCTTAGGACAGGGATACAATGAGCAGTTCTTC
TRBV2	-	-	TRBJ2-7	CASSPGGFYEQYF	TGTGCCAGCAGTCCTGGAGGATTCTACGAGCAGTACTTC
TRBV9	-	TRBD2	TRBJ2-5	CASSPPTSGGRGETQYF	TGTGCCAGCAGCCCCCCGACTAGCGGGGGGCGCGGAGAGACCCAGTACTTC
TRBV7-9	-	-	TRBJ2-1	CASSPFAYNEQFF	TGTGCCAGCAGCCCCTTCGCCTACAATGAGCAGTTCTTC
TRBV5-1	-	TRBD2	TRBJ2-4	CASSLSGGGGIQYF	TGCGCCAGCAGCCTCAGCGGGGGGGGTGGCATTCAGTACTTC
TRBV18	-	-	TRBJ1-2	CASSPDSFYGYTF	TGTGCCAGCTCACCGGACAGTTTCTATGGCTACACCTTC
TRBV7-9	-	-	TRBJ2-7	CASSPLLEQYF	TGTGCCAGCAGCCCCCTCCTCGAGCAGTACTTC
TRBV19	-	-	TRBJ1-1	CASSPWGVTEAFF	TGTGCCAGTAGCCCATGGGGGGTCACTGAAGCTTTCTTT
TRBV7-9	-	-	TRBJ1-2	CASSHSGGSYGYTF	TGTGCCAGCAGTCATAGCGGGGGGTCGTATGGCTACACCTTC
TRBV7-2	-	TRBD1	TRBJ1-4	CASSALQGVYEKLFF	TGTGCCAGCAGCGCCTTACAGGGGGTGTATGAAAAACTGTTTTTT
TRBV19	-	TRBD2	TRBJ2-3	CASSPSSGGGTDTQYF	TGTGCCAGTAGTCCCTCCTCGGGGGGGGGAACAGATACGCAGTATTTT
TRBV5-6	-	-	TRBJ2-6	CASSSRDSGANVLTF	TGTGCCAGCAGCTCGAGGGACTCTGGGGCCAACGTCCTGACTTTC
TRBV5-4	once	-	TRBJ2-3	CASSLTGITDTQYF	TGTGCCAGCAGCTTGACAGGTATCACAGATACGCAGTATTTT
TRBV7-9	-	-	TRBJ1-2	CASSLLQGSYGYTF	TGTGCCAGCAGCCTACTACAGGGTTCCTATGGCTACACCTTC
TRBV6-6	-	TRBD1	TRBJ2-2	CASHLRDRGVGELFF	TGTGCCAGCCATCTTCGGGACAGGGGAGTGGGGGAGCTGTTTTTT
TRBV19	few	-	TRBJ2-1	CASSKRYNEQFF	TGTGCCAGTAGTAAACGGTACAATGAGCAGTTCTTC
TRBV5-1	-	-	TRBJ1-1	CASSLATANTEAFF	TGCGCCAGCAGCTTAGCTACAGCGAACACTGAAGCTTTCTTT
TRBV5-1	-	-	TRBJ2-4	CASSLTGSKNIQYF	TGCGCCAGCAGCTTGACAGGTTCCAAAAACATTCAGTACTTC
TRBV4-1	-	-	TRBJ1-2	CASSQDPGLRSYTF	TGCGCCAGCAGCCAAGATCCAGGGCTTAGGAGCTACACCTTC
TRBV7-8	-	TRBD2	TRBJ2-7	CASSFRLAGAYLSYEQYF	TGTGCCAGCAGCTTCCGACTAGCGGGTGCCTACCTCTCCTACGAGCAGTACTTC
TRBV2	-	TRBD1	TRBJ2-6	CASGTGVRGANVLTF	TGTGCCAGCGGGACAGGGGTGCGGGGGGCCAACGTCCTGACTTTC
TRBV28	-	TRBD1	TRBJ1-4	CASSSTGAGLTNEKLFF	TGTGCCAGCAGCTCCACAGGGGCTGGTTTAACTAATGAAAAACTGTTTTTT